This T cell receptor (beta chain) was retrieved from a study of blood T cell repertoires in COVID-19. Measured with immunoSEQ multiplex PCR; TCRdb has only the in-frame clones, and not every one. The sample yields 250,000 to 300,000 clones, 86% seen once. This clonotype was obtained from a man younger than 30 with active or convalescent COVID-19. Sequenced input: peripheral blood.

CDR3: CASSLGSGTEAFF. Written as DNA, the CDR3 is TGCGCCAGCAGCTTGGGGTCCGGCACTGAAGCTTTCTTT. The chain has TRBV5-1 and TRBJ1-1; D not resolved. The germline CDR1 and CDR2 sequences are SGHRS and YFSETQ. Trimming stripped 0 bases from V and 4 bases from J, with 7 bases between. This CDR3 is 13 amino acids long.